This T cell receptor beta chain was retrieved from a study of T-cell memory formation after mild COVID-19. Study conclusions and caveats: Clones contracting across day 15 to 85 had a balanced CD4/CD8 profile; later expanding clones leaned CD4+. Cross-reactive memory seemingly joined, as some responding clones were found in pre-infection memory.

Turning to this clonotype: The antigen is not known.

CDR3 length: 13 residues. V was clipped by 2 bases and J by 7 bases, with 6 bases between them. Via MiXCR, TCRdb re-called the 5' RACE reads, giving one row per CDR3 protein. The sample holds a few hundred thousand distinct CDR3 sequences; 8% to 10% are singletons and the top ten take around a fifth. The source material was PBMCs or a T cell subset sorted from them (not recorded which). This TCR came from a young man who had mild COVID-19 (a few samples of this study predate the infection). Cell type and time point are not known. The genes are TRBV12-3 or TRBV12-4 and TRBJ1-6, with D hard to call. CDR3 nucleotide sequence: TGTGCCAGCAGTTTATATAGGAATTCACCCCTCCACTTT. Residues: CASSLYRNSPLHF.